This entry describes one TCR beta chain. There is no known antigen for this receptor. The input lacks base qualities; no much larger clone sits a single base away. This sample was taken from a study of radiotherapy plus CTLA-4 blockade in lung cancer (dated by TCRdb to the late 2010s). About the investigation overall: Among the enrolled patients, about 19% had an objective response, and roughly 30% reached disease control. Study-level results and caveats: After treatment with radiotherapy and ipilimumab, TCR clones that came from tumors expanded in the peripheral blood. The strongest predictors of response, as reported, were early dynamic changes in blood T cell clones along with a rise in serum interferon-beta after radiation.

In this study, focal radiation therapy paired with CTLA-4 blockade (ipilimumab) was tested in patients who had chemo-refractory metastatic non-small-cell lung cancer. Receptor amplification or capture employed the immunoSEQ multiplex PCR assay. TCRdb stores this immuneACCESS table with in-frame sequences only. Part of the clones is absent; in the studies checked, under half of the shortfall reflects unresolved V genes, and no reason is known for the rest. Counted in this sample were about 97,000 clones; about 70% of them appeared once. Together, the top ten hold around 2.7% of the sample. Measured from the cysteine to the phenylalanine, the CDR3 is 15 residues long. The CDR3 DNA has 45 bases and is translated from base 1. CDR1 and CDR2 are read off the germline V gene as SGHTA and FQGNSA. V is shortened by 3 bases, J by 5 bases, and the region joining them spans 14 bases.

Sequenced here: peripheral blood, sampled from a patient treated with radiotherapy plus ipilimumab. In this chain, TRBV7-2 is recombined with TRBJ2-1; the D segment could be TRBD1, given 5 matching bases. The clonotype was recovered from a human donor with non-small cell lung cancer who had a partial response to radiotherapy plus ipilimumab. Some clones in this sample may be carry-over from other donors' samples. CDR3 reads: CASSFGAGWNNEQFF. Here is the DNA: TGTGCCAGCAGCTTCGGCGCAGGGTGGAACAATGAGCAGTTCTTC.